One and the same sample provided the 19 T cell receptor beta chains below, sequenced in a study of beta chain features in type 1 diabetes. Expressed TCRB transcripts were sequenced, since all the RNA that had been isolated was reverse transcribed. Produced via immunoSEQ multiplex PCR; TCRdb's table is partial and in-frame only. The sample holds around 320,000 clones, 14% seen once. Sequenced material: central memory CD4+ T cells from blood. Receptor source: a man aged 25-45 years in good health.

This clone has more than one count but fewer than ten. The chain joins TRBV4-2 to TRBJ1-2; 9 nucleotides match TRBD1. The CDR3 sequence is 16 residues long. Unmatched junction bases numbered 9, after V lost 0 bases and J lost 7 bases. CDR1 LGHNA and CDR2 YNFKEQ come from the germline V gene. The CDR3 is CASSQDRGGQGRGYTF. CDR3 DNA sequence: TGTGCCAGCAGCCAAGATCGCGGGGGACAGGGTCGTGGCTACACCTTC.

The chain recombines TRBV6-5 with TRBJ2-3, with D possibly being TRBD2 (5 bases). Germline CDR1 MNHEY, CDR2 SVGAGI. The CDR3 is made up of 15 amino acids. Trimming took off 0 bases at V and 2 bases at J, with 9 bases between the two ends. CDR3: CASSYSRGNTDTQYF. The CDR3 nucleotides are TGTGCCAGCAGTTACTCGAGAGGGAACACAGATACGCAGTATTTT.

This clone was observed a handful of times. This rearrangement joins TRBV2 to TRBJ1-4; D not certain. V lost 3 bases, J lost 8 bases, and 10 bases lay in between. Germline V CDR1 and CDR2: SNHLY, FYNNEI. The CDR3 is made up of 13 amino acids. The CDR3 bases are TGTGCCAGCAGTGATAACTTTGGGGAAAAACTGTTTTTT. As protein: CASSDNFGEKLFF. The whole variable domain, filled in from reference TRBV2 and TRBJ1-4, reads EPEVTQTPSHQVTQMGQEVILRCVPISNHLYFYWYRQILGQKVEFLVSFYNNEISEKSEIFDDQFSVERPDGSNFTLKIRSTKLEDSAMYFCASSDNFGEKLFFGSGTQLSVL.

This clone came up a few times. The CDR3 DNA reads TGTGCCAGCAGCTTAACTAGCGGGGGGCGCACAGATACGCAGTATTTT. It yields the protein CASSLTSGGRTDTQYF. This chain connects TRBV9 to TRBJ2-3, with 12 bases fitting TRBD2. V lost 4 bases, J lost 1 base, and 4 bases stayed unmatched. The CDR3 length is 16 residues. Germline V gene sequence: CDR1 SGDLS, CDR2 YYNGEE.

This clone was recorded once. The V call is TRBV19, the J call TRBJ1-2; unclear D gene. Germline CDR1 is LNHDA and CDR2 is SQIVND (reference sequence). Trimming pared 2 bases from V and 2 bases from J, leaving 9 bases between. The CDR3 has 14 amino acids. The CDR3 sequence: CASSISGQNYGYTF. The CDR3 DNA reads as TGTGCCAGTAGTATAAGTGGGCAGAACTATGGCTACACCTTC.

For this clone: At one end, the junction sequence differs from germline, possibly due to a read error. The chain recombines TRBV10-3 with TRBJ2-3, with 7 bases identical to TRBD2. CDR1 is ENHRY and CDR2 is SYGVKD in the germline V gene. This CDR3 region has 15 residues. CDR3 in amino acids: CASSEGSGSTDTQYF. The CDR3 DNA reads TGTGCCAGCAGTGAGGGTAGCGGGAGCACAGATACGCAGTATTTT.

The V gene is TRBV28, the J gene TRBJ2-7; D not certain. CDR3 size: 13 residues. Deletions cut 3 bases from V and 3 bases from J, with 9 bases between. Germline loops: CDR1 MDHEN, CDR2 SYDVKM. The CDR3 nucleotides are TGTGCCAGCAGTTTGGGGTCAAGCTACGAGCAGTACGTC. Amino acids: CASSLGSSYEQYV.

The chain combines TRBV6-1 with TRBJ1-2; no firm D call. The CDR3 contains 13 residues. V was clipped by 2 bases and J by 3 bases, with 7 bases between them. Germline V lookup: CDR1 MNHNS, CDR2 SASEGT. CDR3 sequence: CASSENGYYGYTF. DNA for the CDR3: TGTGCCAGCAGTGAAAACGGGTACTATGGCTACACCTTC.

The chain carries TRBV6-6 and TRBJ1-5; perhaps TRBD1 as D (5 bases). Germline V CDR1 and CDR2: MNHNY, SVGAGI (reference sequence). The V end was cut by 6 bases, the J end by 3 bases, with 9 bases between. This CDR3 region has 13 residues. DNA for the CDR3: TGTGCCAGCAGAAAGGGGAACAATCAGCCCCAGCATTTT. This codes for CASRKGNNQPQHF.

This sequence joins TRBV6-1 and TRBJ1-2; D not resolved. Germline CDR1 MNHNS, CDR2 SASEGT. Trimming pared 1 base from V and 8 bases from J, leaving 11 bases between. The CDR3 contains 13 residues. The CDR3 loop is CASSEGAISGYTF. The CDR3 nucleotides are TGTGCCAGCAGTGAAGGGGCCATAAGCGGCTACACCTTC.

This clone has more than one count but fewer than ten. CDR3 region: CASSERGQDPEQYF. CDR3 bases: TGTGCCAGCAGTGAAAGGGGACAGGATCCCGAGCAGTACTTC. The gene calls are TRBV2 and TRBJ2-7; 8 bases agree with TRBD1. The V segment lost 2 bases and the J segment 6 bases; nucleotides outside the gene matches: 6. This CDR3 has 14 residues. Germline assignment: CDR1 SNHLY and CDR2 FYNNEI.

The chain recombines TRBV11-2 with TRBJ2-7, with D possibly TRBD1 on 6 matching bases. The CDR3 is 14 amino acids. Deletions cut 7 bases from V and 3 bases from J, with 16 bases between. Germline V gene lookup returns CDR1 SGHAT and CDR2 FQNNGV. The CDR3 DNA follows: TGTGCCAGCACCACCTCGGACAGCGGCTACGAGCAGTACTTC. This codes for CASTTSDSGYEQYF.

This clone was recorded a few times. The rearrangement links TRBV5-1 to TRBJ1-4; D is uncertain. V dropped 0 bases and J dropped 8 bases, with 14 bases sitting between them. Germline assignment: CDR1 SGHRS and CDR2 YFSETQ. CDR3 length: 15 residues. The CDR3 coding sequence is TGCGCCAGCAGCTTGGAGGGTCCGACTGGAGAAAAACTGTTTTTT. It is translated as CASSLEGPTGEKLFF.

V and J are TRBV5-6 and TRBJ1-1, with no clear D. CDR3 length: 16 residues. Between the trimmed V and J ends, which lost 2 bases and 1 base, there was a span of 15 bases. Germline V gives CDR1 SGHDT, CDR2 YYEEEE. The CDR3 spells CASSLLGLAANTEAFF. CDR3 bases: TGTGCCAGCAGCTTACTCGGACTGGCAGCGAACACTGAAGCTTTCTTT.

DNA for the CDR3: TGTGCCAGCAGCTATAGCGGGTTGAACACCGGGGAGCTGTTTTTT. As protein: CASSYSGLNTGELFF. This chain connects TRBV6-1 to TRBJ2-2, with 7 positions matching TRBD2. Germline V lookup: CDR1 MNHNS, CDR2 SASEGT. The CDR3 sequence is 15 residues long. V lost 6 bases to trimming and J lost 1 base; unmatched junction nucleotides: 5.

This clone has only a few counts. J is TRBJ2-3 and V is TRBV6-6; 9 bases line up with TRBD2. V lost 2 bases and J lost 6; bases outside the gene matches: 3. The V gene's germline CDR1 is MNHNY and CDR2 SVGAGI (reference sequence). The CDR3 runs 14 residues. The CDR3 here is CASSYVTSGDTQYF. In DNA, the CDR3 is TGTGCCAGCAGTTACGTCACTAGCGGGGATACGCAGTATTTT.

This clone was detected a few times. The chain has TRBV6-6 and TRBJ2-5; TRBD2 aligns across 12 bases. The V and J ends lost 6 bases and 4 bases, in that order; junction bases with no gene match: 9. The CDR3 is 16 residues long. CDR1 is MNHNY, CDR2 SVGAGI, per germline (reference sequence). This chain's CDR3 is CASRPPTSGGGETQYF. The CDR3 region has the DNA TGTGCCAGCAGACCCCCGACTAGCGGGGGCGGAGAGACCCAGTACTTC.

This clone has a handful of counts. The V and J genes are TRBV5-6 and TRBJ2-3, with D unclear. The CDR3 is 13 residues long. The germline CDR1 and CDR2 sequences are SGHDT and YYEEEE. Trimming stripped 0 bases from V and 3 bases from J, with 5 bases between. CDR3 in DNA: TGTGCCAGCAGCTTGGAGGAGACAGATACGCAGTATTTT. Protein: CASSLEETDTQYF.

As regards this clone: Other DNA sequences from this sample encode an identical CDR3 as well. This chain connects TRBV4-1 to TRBJ2-1, with 12 positions matching TRBD2. CDR1 MGHRA and CDR2 YSYEKL come from the germline V gene. With V trimmed by 1 base and J by 4 bases, 5 bases remained unmatched. This CDR3 is 17 amino acids long. CDR3 loop: CASSQATSGGPYNEQFF. The CDR3 DNA is TGCGCCAGCAGCCAAGCGACTAGCGGGGGACCGTACAATGAGCAGTTCTTC.